The T cell receptor beta chain under discussion was sequenced for a study of cytomegalovirus exposure and HLA in healthy donors (dated by TCRdb to the late 2010s). Regarding the study in general: An earlier analysis of 587 of the donors reported 276 Gb of sequence data and 90 million to 120 million unique TCR beta sequences obtained from around 170 million T cells. An early release covering about 600 HLA-typed donors comprised around 300 gigabases of sequencing data and around 85 million unique TCR sequences. Among the roughly 400 genotyped donors, about 83% belonged to the genetic ancestry cluster associated with self-reported Caucasian donors. The study was designed to test whether signatures of past pathogen exposure could be identified by cataloging public T cell receptors. Using immunosequencing, the study profiled T cell repertoires from around 670 subjects and related those repertoires to cytomegalovirus serostatus. Along with the roughly 610-subject first cohort, a separate validation cohort of 120 different subjects was used. To predict cytomegalovirus infection status, the study brought together high-throughput TCR immunosequencing, statistical association of individual TCRs with disease status, and machine learning. In a later analysis, previously published TCR beta repertoires from more than 500 donors were re-analyzed and high-resolution HLA genotyping was added so that TCR occurrence patterns could be studied. Rather than drawing on any new phenotypic data, the later analysis identified candidate immune exposures from TCR beta sequences and the way those sequences occurred across donors. An earlier analysis of 500 to 650 of the donors applied high-throughput TCR beta sequencing to assess whether each TCR beta V gene segment acted as functional or pseudogenic. Alongside the repertoire data, information on donor age, sex, ethnicity and CMV serostatus was compiled. Genome-wide SNP genotypes for about 65% of the roughly 700 donors were used in a later genetic analysis, which treated that subset as a discovery cohort. Every repertoire in the discovery cohort had been generated on one and the same sequencing platform. HLA typing included class I and class II loci at four-digit resolution. Typing coverage varied by locus: roughly 620-640 donors for A, B, C, DRB1 and DQB1; about 520 for DQA1; about 570 for DPA1; under 490 for DPB1. Because of strong linkage in the cohort, roughly five DR-DQ haplotypes were treated as single units for association and clustering. Among about 390 genotyped donors of the cohort, an average of about 240,000 unique TCR beta nucleotide sequences were sequenced per donor, around a sixth of them non-productive.

Libraries were built with the immunoSEQ multiplex PCR assay. The multiplex PCR relied on a mix of 60 forward primers for TCR Vbeta segments and 13 reverse primers for TCR Jbeta segments. Amplification of the CDR3 region of rearranged TCR beta genes was performed with a multiplex PCR assay on genomic DNA. On the Illumina HiSeq System, the amplified TCR beta libraries were sequenced as 87-base-pair reads. The published analysis was carried out like this. Across the 700 or so repertoires, a later analysis counted about 81 million unique TCR beta chains, 9.5 million to 13 million of which were shared by at least two donors. Raw reads were error-corrected and collapsed into unique sequences by a nearest-neighbor algorithm in which closely related sequences were merged to remove PCR and sequencing errors. V, D and J gene segments were assigned by aligning CDR3 sequences to IMGT reference sequences. For a sequence to be retained, at least a six-nucleotide match to both a V gene segment and a J gene segment was required. A rearrangement was called productive if the CDR3 had no stop codons and remained in frame with V and J, and every other rearrangement was called non-productive. CDR3 was defined by IMGT convention, running from the second conserved V-encoded cysteine to the conserved J-encoded phenylalanine. The earlier analysis of 587 of the donors excluded any sequence lacking an unambiguous match to a single V gene segment. In an earlier analysis of approximately 610 of the donors, V segments were called functional above 56.7% productive rearrangements and were called segregating when the between-donor standard deviation exceeded 5%. A statistical classification framework was developed to diagnose cytomegalovirus status using the catalog of TCR beta chain sequences. A later analysis assigned V and J genes by comparing TCR nucleotide sequences with IMGT/GENE-DB human TR gene sequences. Using the TCRdist pipeline, a later analysis assigned CDR3 sequences along with most-parsimonious VDJ recombination scenarios. A later analysis defined each TCR beta chain by its CDR3 amino acid sequence plus V-gene family, and excluded reads lacking a unique V-gene family. To address suspected cross-contamination and a sequencing artifact, a later analysis removed a few hundred highly shared, low-generation-probability nucleotide sequences. In a later analysis, a clonal expansion index for each public chain was calculated from normalized within-repertoire ranks of inferred template counts. A later analysis computed generation probabilities with a VDJ recombination model fitted to out-of-frame rearrangements, and checked the results against IGoR. Hypergeometric tests were used in a later analysis to score TCR-TCR, TCR-HLA and TCR-CMV co-occurrence, with a repertoire-size bias correction applied to the TCR pairs. False discovery rates were estimated in a later analysis by permuting HLA or CMV assignments 20 times. A later analysis grouped co-occurring TCRs with DBSCAN, adding TCRdist sequence similarity when clustering within HLA-allele-positive subsets. Co-occurrence clustering excluded repertoires with fewer than 30,000 or more than 120,000 public chains, plus five with anomalous nucleotide sharing. TCRdb holds this immuneACCESS table with in-frame rearrangements only. Some clones are missing; in checked studies, unresolved V genes explain under half, and the rest has no known cause. That table gives V, J and clone size, and the DNA gave D and trimming. The sample profile shows approximately 170,000 clones; around three quarters of them were found once. Clones ranked in the top ten supply 0.9% to 1.1% of the sample.

The CDR3 spans 15 residues, from the cysteine through the phenylalanine. The sequence is cut down to CDR3 DNA, 45 bases in frame from base 1. Per the germline V gene (reference sequence), MNHNY is the CDR1 and SVGAGI is the CDR2. The V and J ends are trimmed by 5 bases and 9 bases, leaving 20 bases between them. The cohort was made up of 500 to 800 healthy bone marrow donors. All cohort members were sampled while nominally healthy, although unrecorded immune exposures were likely present. The donor was CMV seronegative and belonged to the group of 350 or so seronegative cohort members. Each donor provided a peripheral blood sample, and peripheral blood mononuclear cells were used for TCR beta sequencing. Genomic DNA was extracted from the blood cell samples with the Qiagen DNeasy Blood Extraction Kit. In the case of this clone: Which antigen it targets is not known. Base qualities are not provided; no much larger clone lies one nucleotide away.

Study-level results and caveats: Some IMGT-functional V segments, including TRBV6-2 and TRBV6-3, could not be distinguished by the 87-base-pair reads and were therefore excluded. Strong co-occurrence of HLA alleles, especially DR and DQ, made assigning TCR associations to individual alleles difficult. Linkage disequilibrium might explain the correlated functional status among segregating V segments, but an unknown experimental factor could not be ruled out. In this cohort, only TCR beta chains were sequenced, and detectable features were limited by the absence of alpha or paired-chain data. In the study, roughly 160 TCR beta chains were listed as associated with cytomegalovirus. Cytomegalovirus status was reported to be diagnosed by the classifier with high specificity and sensitivity in both the original and validation cohorts. In a later analysis, HLA-associated TCR beta chains showed more clonal expansion and lower generation probabilities than non-associated chains that were equally common. A group of highly shared sequence variants was considered likely to be a technical artifact of the sequencing pipeline. According to the authors, the approach could potentially be generalized to other disease states and immunological phenotypes. According to a later genetic analysis, donors in an Asian-associated ancestry cluster had fewer N-insertions in productive TCRs than the roughly 670-donor mean. Three of the identified cytomegalovirus-associated TCR beta chains were confirmed in vitro to be specific for cytomegalovirus antigens. Because counts were too low, about 17 rarely observed V segments, including chromosome 9 orphons, were excluded from the earlier analysis of 500 to 700 of the donors. A later analysis associated 15,000 to 20,000 TCR beta sequences with specific HLA alleles at a false discovery rate of 0.05. Because HLA typing was unavailable for some donors at each locus, only the typed subset was used in association tests. According to a later analysis, most CMV-associated TCR beta chains appeared to be HLA-restricted, and the HLA associations seemed to be driven largely by CMV exposure. Most TCR sequences were seen in very few donors, while some public TCRs were found in many individuals. In a later analysis, TCR association rates were found to vary across HLA loci, with the most associated TCRs seen for DRB1 alleles and the fewest for HLA-C alleles. For the cohort, immune exposure information was limited to CMV serostatus. According to a later analysis, parvovirus B19, influenza, CMV and Epstein-Barr virus appeared linked to several top co-occurrence clusters. Broadly in line with IMGT annotations, most TCR beta V segments showed up in productive rearrangements about 90% or about 30% of the time in an earlier analysis of about 500 of the donors. V-gene and J-gene trimming of TCR beta chains was associated with a missense DCLRE1C variant in a later genetic analysis, and the association was replicated in an independent cohort. Presence/absence analyses assumed roughly uniform sequencing depth across donors, an assumption that may not hold. A further reported finding was that TCR beta sequences accurately predicted the HLA-A and HLA-B alleles for most subjects in the first cohort.

The chain employs TRBV6-6 and TRBJ2-1, with TRBD2 tentatively as D gene (6 bases match). Sequencing input: PBMCs. The sequence came from a woman between 35 and 50 years old in good health and CMV-seronegative. CDR3 protein: CASSGGSGSHGEQFF. The nucleotide sequence is given as TGTGCCAGCAGTGGGGGAAGCGGGTCCCATGGTGAGCAGTTCTTC.